This T cell receptor beta chain is drawn from a study of blood T cell repertoires in COVID-19. Original data processing: Amplified reference gene primers provided the basis for estimating nucleated cell counts. Generated by immunoSEQ multiplex PCR, the TCRdb table keeps only in-frame clones and is missing some. V, J and clone size were drawn from that table, and D and trimming were deduced from the DNA. The data contain tens of thousands of clones, 85% to 90% of them singletons. The V and J ends lost 0 bases and 8 bases respectively, with 11 bases between them. There are 14 residues in the CDR3. Germline V gives CDR1 SGHRS, CDR2 YFSETQ. This clone was detected only once.

The receptor comes from a human donor in a cohort sampled during active COVID-19. The specimen was peripheral blood. This sequence joins TRBV5-1 and TRBJ1-4; a possible D gene is TRBD1 (5 bases). The CDR3 here is CASSLVQGGEKLFF. As DNA, the CDR3 is TGCGCCAGCAGCTTGGTCCAGGGTGGGGAAAAACTGTTTTTT.